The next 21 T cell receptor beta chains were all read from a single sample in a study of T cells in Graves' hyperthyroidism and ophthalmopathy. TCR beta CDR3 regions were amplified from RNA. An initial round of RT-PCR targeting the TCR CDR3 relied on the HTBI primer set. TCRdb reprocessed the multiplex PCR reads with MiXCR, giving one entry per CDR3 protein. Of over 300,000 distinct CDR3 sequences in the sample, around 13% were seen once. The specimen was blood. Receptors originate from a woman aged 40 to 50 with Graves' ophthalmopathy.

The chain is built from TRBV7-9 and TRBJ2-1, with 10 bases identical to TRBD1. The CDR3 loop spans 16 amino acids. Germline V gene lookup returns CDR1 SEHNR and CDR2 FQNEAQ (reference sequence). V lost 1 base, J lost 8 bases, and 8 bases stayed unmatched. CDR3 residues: CASSLGLRQGAYEQFF. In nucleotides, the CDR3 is TGTGCCAGCAGCTTAGGCCTTAGACAGGGGGCATATGAGCAGTTCTTC. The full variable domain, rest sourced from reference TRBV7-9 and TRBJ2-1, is DTGVSQNPRHKITKRGQNVTFRCDPISEHNRLYWYRQTLGQGPEFLTYFQNEAQLEKSRLLSDRFSAERPKGSFSTLEIQRTEQGDSAMYLCASSLGLRQGAYEQFFGPGTRLTVL.

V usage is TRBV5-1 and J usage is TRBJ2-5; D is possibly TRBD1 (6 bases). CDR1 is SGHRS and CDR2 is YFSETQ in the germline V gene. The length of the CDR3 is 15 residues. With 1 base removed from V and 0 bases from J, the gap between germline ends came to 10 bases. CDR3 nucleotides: TGCGCCAGCAGCTTGACAGGGACCTACCAAGAGACCCAGTACTTC. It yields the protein CASSLTGTYQETQYF.

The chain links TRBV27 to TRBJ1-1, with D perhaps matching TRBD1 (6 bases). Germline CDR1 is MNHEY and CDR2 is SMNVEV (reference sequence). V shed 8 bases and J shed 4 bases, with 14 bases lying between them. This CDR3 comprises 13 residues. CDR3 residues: CASASGGRTEAFF. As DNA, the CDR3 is TGTGCCAGCGCCTCTGGGGGGCGCACTGAAGCTTTCTTT.

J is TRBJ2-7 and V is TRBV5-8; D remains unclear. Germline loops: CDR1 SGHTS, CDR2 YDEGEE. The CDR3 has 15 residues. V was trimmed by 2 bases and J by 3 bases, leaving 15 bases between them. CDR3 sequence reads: CASSFAGTTGYEQYF. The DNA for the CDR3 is TGTGCCAGCAGCTTCGCAGGTACTACGGGCTACGAGCAGTACTTC.

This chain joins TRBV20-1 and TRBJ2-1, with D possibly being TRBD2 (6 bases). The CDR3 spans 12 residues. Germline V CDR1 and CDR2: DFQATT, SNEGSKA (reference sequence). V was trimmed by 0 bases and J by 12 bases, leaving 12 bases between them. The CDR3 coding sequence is TGCAGTGCTAGAGATAGTGGGACTCCGCAGTTCTTC. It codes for CSARDSGTPQFF.

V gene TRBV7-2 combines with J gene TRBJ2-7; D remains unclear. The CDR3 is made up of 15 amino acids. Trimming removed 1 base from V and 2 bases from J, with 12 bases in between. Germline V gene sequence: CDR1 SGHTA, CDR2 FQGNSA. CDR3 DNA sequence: TGTGCCAGCAGCTTAGTAGGGTCCGAGACCTACGAGCAGTACTTC. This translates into CASSLVGSETYEQYF. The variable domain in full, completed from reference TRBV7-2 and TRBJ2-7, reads GAGVSQSPSNKVTEKGKDVELRCDPISGHTALYWYRQSLGQGLEFLIYFQGNSAPDKSGLPSDRFSAERTGGSVSTLTIQRTQQEDSAVYLCASSLVGSETYEQYFGPGTRLTVT.

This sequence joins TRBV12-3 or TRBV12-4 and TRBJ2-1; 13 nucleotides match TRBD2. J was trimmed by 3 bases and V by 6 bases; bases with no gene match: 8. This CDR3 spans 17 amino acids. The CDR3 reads CASSPRTSGSLYNEQFF. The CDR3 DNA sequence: TGTGCCAGCAGCCCCCGGACTAGCGGGAGCCTCTACAATGAGCAGTTCTTC.

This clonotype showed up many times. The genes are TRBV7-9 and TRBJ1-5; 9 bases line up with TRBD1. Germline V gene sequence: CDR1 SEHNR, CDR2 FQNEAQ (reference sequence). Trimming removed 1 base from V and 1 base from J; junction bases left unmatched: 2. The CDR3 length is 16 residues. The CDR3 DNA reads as TGTGCCAGCAGCTTAGGGACAGGGGCGAGCAATCAGCCCCAGCATTTT. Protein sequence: CASSLGTGASNQPQHF.

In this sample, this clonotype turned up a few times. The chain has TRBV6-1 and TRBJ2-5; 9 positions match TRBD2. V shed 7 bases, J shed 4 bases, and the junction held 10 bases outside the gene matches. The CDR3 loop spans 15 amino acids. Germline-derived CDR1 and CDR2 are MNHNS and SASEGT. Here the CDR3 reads CASTRAGGDGETQYF. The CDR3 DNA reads TGTGCCAGCACCAGAGCGGGGGGAGATGGAGAGACCCAGTACTTC.

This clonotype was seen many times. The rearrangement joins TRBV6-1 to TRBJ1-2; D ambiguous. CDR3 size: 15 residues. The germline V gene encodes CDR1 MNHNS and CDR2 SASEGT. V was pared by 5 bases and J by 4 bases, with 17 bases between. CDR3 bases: TGTGCCAGCAGTACACCTCGGGGTGTGGGCTATGGCTACACCTTC. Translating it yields CASSTPRGVGYGYTF.

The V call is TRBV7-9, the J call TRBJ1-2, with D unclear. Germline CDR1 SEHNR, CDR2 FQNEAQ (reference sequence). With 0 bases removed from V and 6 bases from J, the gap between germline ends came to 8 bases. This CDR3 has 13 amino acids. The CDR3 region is CASSLAKPDGYTF. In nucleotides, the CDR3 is TGTGCCAGCAGCTTAGCGAAGCCAGATGGCTACACCTTC.

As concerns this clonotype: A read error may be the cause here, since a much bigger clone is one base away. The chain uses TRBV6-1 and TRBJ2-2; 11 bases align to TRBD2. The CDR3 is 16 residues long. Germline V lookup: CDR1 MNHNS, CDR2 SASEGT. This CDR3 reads CASRQLLSGRAGDLFF. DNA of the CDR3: TGTGCCAGCCGTCAACTCCTTAGCGGGAGGGCCGGGGATCTGTTTTTT.

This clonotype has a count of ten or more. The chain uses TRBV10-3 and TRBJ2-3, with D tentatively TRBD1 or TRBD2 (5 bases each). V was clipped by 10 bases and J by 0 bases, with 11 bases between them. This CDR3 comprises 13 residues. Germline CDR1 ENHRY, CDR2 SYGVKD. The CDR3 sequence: CATNRDSTDTQYF. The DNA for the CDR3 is TGTGCCACAAATAGGGACAGCACAGATACGCAGTATTTT.

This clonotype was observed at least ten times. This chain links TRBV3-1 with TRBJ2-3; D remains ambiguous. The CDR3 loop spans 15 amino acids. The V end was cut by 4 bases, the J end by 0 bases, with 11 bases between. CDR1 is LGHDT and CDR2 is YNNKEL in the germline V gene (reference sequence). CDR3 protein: CASSPEPTSTDTQYF. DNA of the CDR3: TGTGCCAGCAGCCCGGAACCGACTAGCACAGATACGCAGTATTTT.

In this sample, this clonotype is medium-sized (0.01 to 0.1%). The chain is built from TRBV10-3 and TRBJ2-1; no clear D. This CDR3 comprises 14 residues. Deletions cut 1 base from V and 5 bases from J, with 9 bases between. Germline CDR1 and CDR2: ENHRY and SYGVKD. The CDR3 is CAISEFGPNNEQFF. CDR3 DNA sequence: TGTGCCATCAGTGAGTTTGGACCCAACAATGAGCAGTTCTTC.

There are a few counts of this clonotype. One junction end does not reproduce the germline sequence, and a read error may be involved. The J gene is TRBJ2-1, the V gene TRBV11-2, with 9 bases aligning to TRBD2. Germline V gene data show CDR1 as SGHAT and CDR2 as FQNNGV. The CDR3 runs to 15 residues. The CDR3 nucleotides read TGTGCCAGCAGCTCCCTAGCGGGACGCTACAATGAGCAGCTCTTC. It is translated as CASSSLAGRYNEQLF.

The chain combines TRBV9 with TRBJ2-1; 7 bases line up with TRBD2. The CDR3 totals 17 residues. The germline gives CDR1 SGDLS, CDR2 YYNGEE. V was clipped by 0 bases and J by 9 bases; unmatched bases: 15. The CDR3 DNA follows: TGTGCCAGCAGCGTAGGAGGACTATGGGGGAGGGATGGTGAGCAGTTCTTC. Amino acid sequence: CASSVGGLWGRDGEQFF.

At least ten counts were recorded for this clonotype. This chain's CDR3 is CASSPESVSYTF. The CDR3 region has the DNA TGTGCCAGCTCACCGGAATCAGTAAGCTACACCTTC. The V and J genes are TRBV18 and TRBJ1-2; D uncertain. V lost 3 bases, J lost 9 bases, and 11 bases lay in between. There are 12 residues in the CDR3. Per germline, CDR1 KGHSH and CDR2 LQKENI.

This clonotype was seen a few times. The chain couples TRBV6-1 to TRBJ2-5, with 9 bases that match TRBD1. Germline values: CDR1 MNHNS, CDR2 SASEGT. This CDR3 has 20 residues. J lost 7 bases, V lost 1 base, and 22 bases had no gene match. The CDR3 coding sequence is TGTGCCAGCAGTGAAGTCAGGGACAGGGTATGGAGGACTCCTGCGGGGACCCAGTACTTC. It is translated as CASSEVRDRVWRTPAGTQYF.

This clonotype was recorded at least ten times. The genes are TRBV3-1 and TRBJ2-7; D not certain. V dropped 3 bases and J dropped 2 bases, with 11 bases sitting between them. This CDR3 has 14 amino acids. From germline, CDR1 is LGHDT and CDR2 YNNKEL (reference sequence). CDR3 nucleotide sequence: TGTGCCAGCAGCCAGTGGGGTCGTCCCTACGAGCAGTACTTC. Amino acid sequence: CASSQWGRPYEQYF.

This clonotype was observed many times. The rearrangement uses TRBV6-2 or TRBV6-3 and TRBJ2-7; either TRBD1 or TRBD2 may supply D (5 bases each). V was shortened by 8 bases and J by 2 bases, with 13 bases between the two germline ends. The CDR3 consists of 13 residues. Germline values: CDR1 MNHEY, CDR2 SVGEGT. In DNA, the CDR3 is TGTGCCAGCTGCGTCGGGGCCCCCTACGAGCAGTACTTC. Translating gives CASCVGAPYEQYF.